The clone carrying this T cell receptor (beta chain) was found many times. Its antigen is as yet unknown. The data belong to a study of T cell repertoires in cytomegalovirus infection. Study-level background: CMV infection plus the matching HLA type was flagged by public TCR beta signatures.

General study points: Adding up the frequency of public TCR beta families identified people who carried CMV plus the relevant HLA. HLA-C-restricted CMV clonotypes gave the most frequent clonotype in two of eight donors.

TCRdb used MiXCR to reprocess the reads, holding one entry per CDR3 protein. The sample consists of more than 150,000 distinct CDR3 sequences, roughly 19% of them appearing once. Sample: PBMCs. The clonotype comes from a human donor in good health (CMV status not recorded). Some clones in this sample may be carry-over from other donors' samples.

The CDR3 protein is CASGFKSRTGEAFF. DNA for the CDR3: TGTGCTAGTGGTTTTAAATCAAGGACCGGTGAAGCTTTCTTT. This chain uses TRBV12-5 with TRBJ1-1, with D hard to call. Germline V CDR1 and CDR2: LGHNT, FRNRAP. Trimming shortened V by 3 bases and J by 7 bases, and 15 bases separated the two germline ends. CDR3 length: 14 amino acids.